The 22 T cell receptor beta chains below were found in one sample sequenced in a study of CXCR4 blockade with PD-1 therapy in pancreatic cancer. Sequencing was performed with immunoSEQ multiplex PCR; in TCRdb, only in-frame clones are kept and a portion is missing. The sample records about 8,100 clones, around 53% being singletons. Sequences were obtained from tumor tissue. The receptor set was obtained from a human donor with pancreatic ductal adenocarcinoma.

This clone is classed as medium-sized (0.01 to 0.1%). This chain uses TRBV11-3 with TRBJ2-5, with TRBD2 matching over 10 bases. The germline V gene has CDR1 SGHNT and CDR2 YENEEA. V shed 2 bases, J shed 5 bases, and the junction held 8 bases outside the gene matches. The CDR3 is made up of 16 amino acids. The CDR3 nucleotides are TGTGCCAGCAGCTTAAGGGCAGCGGGGGGGCAGGAGACCCAGTACTTC. It is translated as CASSLRAAGGQETQYF.

V usage is TRBV18 and J usage is TRBJ1-2; 7 positions match TRBD1. The germline gives CDR1 KGHSH, CDR2 LQKENI. Trimming took 3 bases from V and 2 from J; bases not matched to a gene: 0. The CDR3 loop spans 13 amino acids. The CDR3 sequence is CASSPGQNYGYTF. Here the CDR3 DNA reads TGTGCCAGCTCACCGGGACAGAACTATGGCTACACCTTC. Based on the CDR3 plus reference TRBV18 and TRBJ1-2, the full variable domain is NAGVMQNPRHLVRRRGQEARLRCSPMKGHSHVYWYRQLPEEGLKFMVYLQKENIIDESGMPKERFSAEFPKEGPSILRIQQVVRGDSAAYFCASSPGQNYGYTFGSGTRLTVV.

With regard to this clone: Mismatch with germline at one junction end may stem from a read error. The rearrangement uses TRBV18 and TRBJ2-6; the D gene could be TRBD1 or TRBD2 (6 bases each). CDR3 length: 18 amino acids. In germline, CDR1 is KGHSH, CDR2 LQKENI. CDR3 sequence: CASSPGAGGLSGANVLTF. DNA of the CDR3: TGTGCCAGTTCACCAGGGGCGGGTGGACTATCTGGGGCCAACGTCCTGACTTTC.

This rearrangement joins TRBV5-1 to TRBJ2-3, with D perhaps matching TRBD2 (5 bases). Trimming took off 1 base at V and 2 bases at J, with 11 bases between the two ends. The CDR3 has 15 amino acids. Per germline, CDR1 SGHRS and CDR2 YFSETQ. The DNA of the CDR3 is TGCGCCAGCAGCTTGCAGGTCGGGGACACAGATACGCAGTATTTT. Amino acid sequence: CASSLQVGDTDTQYF.

The chain combines TRBV9 with TRBJ2-1; D remains unclear. Germline-derived CDR1 and CDR2 are SGDLS and YYNGEE. The CDR3 runs to 15 residues. The V gene lost 0 bases and the J gene lost 4 bases, with 11 bases spanning the gap. The CDR3 sequence: CASSVGARPYNEQFF. For the CDR3, the DNA is TGTGCCAGCAGCGTAGGTGCGCGCCCGTACAATGAGCAGTTCTTC.

This chain connects TRBV28 to TRBJ2-7; 7 bases align to TRBD1. Trimming took 6 bases from V and 3 from J; bases not matched to a gene: 17. CDR3 size: 17 residues. CDR1 MDHEN and CDR2 SYDVKM come from the germline V gene. The CDR3: CASRPEGAGARLYEQYF. In nucleotides, the CDR3 is TGTGCCAGCAGGCCCGAGGGGGCGGGCGCCCGCCTCTACGAGCAGTACTTC.

The sample holds a few counts of this clone. The chain recombines TRBV6-8 with TRBJ1-2, with 9 bases matching TRBD1. The CDR3 runs to 16 residues. The trim removed 5 bases at V and 6 bases at J, leaving 13 bases unmatched. Germline lookup yields CDR1 MNHGY and CDR2 SAAAGT. The CDR3 here is CASSTRDRAKGDGYTF. The CDR3, as DNA: TGTGCCAGCAGTACACGGGACAGGGCCAAAGGGGATGGCTACACCTTC.

The chain couples TRBV28 to TRBJ2-1; unclear D gene. The CDR3 length is 15 residues. Trimming stripped 4 bases from V and 8 bases from J, with 18 bases between. Germline values: CDR1 MDHEN, CDR2 SYDVKM. The CDR3 here is CASSSPGIPTDEQFF. The CDR3 bases are TGTGCCAGCAGTTCGCCAGGCATCCCCACTGATGAGCAGTTCTTC.

This clone was picked up one time. The chain combines TRBV19 with TRBJ2-2, with a tentative D call TRBD2 (6 bases). The CDR3 consists of 14 residues. From germline, CDR1 is LNHDA and CDR2 SQIVND (reference sequence). V was pared by 3 bases and J by 6 bases, with 11 bases between. The CDR3 region has the DNA TGTGCCAGTAGTATCGTAGAGCGGGCCGGGGAGCTGTTTTTT. It is translated as CASSIVERAGELFF.

The gene calls are TRBV19 and TRBJ2-1; D may be TRBD2 (5 bases). V was trimmed by 4 bases and J by 9 bases, leaving 16 bases between them. Germline lookup yields CDR1 LNHDA and CDR2 SQIVND (reference sequence). The CDR3 is made up of 14 amino acids. The CDR3 DNA reads as TGTGCCAGTAGTAGAGACTACAATTCTGGTGAGCAGTTCTTC. This encodes CASSRDYNSGEQFF.

CDR3 loop: CASRGALNTGELFF. The CDR3 DNA follows: TGTGCCAGCAGGGGGGCCTTGAACACCGGGGAGCTGTTTTTT. This sequence joins TRBV28 and TRBJ2-2, with D tentatively TRBD1 (6 bases). The V gene's germline CDR1 is MDHEN and CDR2 SYDVKM. V lost 6 bases to trimming and J lost 1 base, with 9 bases between them. The CDR3 length is 14 residues.

This chain joins TRBV19 and TRBJ1-2; 9 bases align to TRBD1. The CDR3 is 14 residues long. In germline, CDR1 is LNHDA, CDR2 SQIVND (reference sequence). With 5 bases clipped from V and 0 bases from J, the junction kept 1 base outside the gene matches. The CDR3 DNA reads as TGTGCCAGTAGTTGGACAGGGGCTAACTATGGCTACACCTTC. This translates into CASSWTGANYGYTF.

The chain carries TRBV28 and TRBJ2-3; D possibly corresponds to TRBD2 (6 bases). CDR3 length equals 15 residues. From germline, CDR1 is MDHEN and CDR2 SYDVKM. The V end was cut by 1 base, the J end by 0 bases, with 8 bases between. Here the CDR3 reads CASSLSAGSTDTQYF. The CDR3 DNA sequence: TGTGCCAGCAGTTTATCTGCGGGGAGCACAGATACGCAGTATTTT.

The rearrangement uses TRBV15 and TRBJ2-1; D is perhaps TRBD2 (7 bases). Trimming removed 2 bases at V and 9 bases at J, with 17 bases between. The CDR3 loop spans 15 amino acids. Germline-derived CDR1 and CDR2 are LNHNV and YYDKDF (reference sequence). The CDR3 bases are TGTGCCACCAGCAGATCCGGGGGGCGTCTGACTGAGCAGTTCTTC. This gives the protein CATSRSGGRLTEQFF.

The genes are TRBV19 and TRBJ2-1; 9 nucleotides match TRBD1. V shed 7 bases, J shed 3 bases, and the junction held 4 bases outside the gene matches. From germline, CDR1 is LNHDA and CDR2 SQIVND (reference sequence). The length of the CDR3 is 14 residues. CDR3 residues: CASMGQGGYNEQFF. CDR3 coding DNA: TGTGCCAGTATGGGACAGGGAGGCTACAATGAGCAGTTCTTC.

This clone has a handful of counts. The V call is TRBV9, the J call TRBJ2-6, with 9 nucleotides matching TRBD1. This CDR3 has 17 residues. The junction had 4 bases not matched to a gene; V was cut back by 1 base and J by 2 bases. Germline V gene data show CDR1 as SGDLS and CDR2 as YYNGEE. The CDR3, as DNA: TGTGCCAGCAGCGTAAAGGGACAGGGCCCTGGGGCCAACGTCCTGACTTTC. Translated, it gives CASSVKGQGPGANVLTF.

This clone was counted between two and nine times. At least one nucleotide is ambiguous or was not read, and the resulting amino acid is denoted X. The genes are TRBV5-1 and TRBJ2-3, with TRBD1 identical over 7 bases. The V segment lost 1 base and the J segment 2 bases; nucleotides outside the gene matches: 7. The CDR3 loop spans 16 amino acids. Looked up from germline, CDR1 is SGHRS and CDR2 is YFSETQ. The CDR3 reads CASSLYLTGXTDTQYF. CDR3 DNA: TGCGCCAGCAGCTTGTATCTGACAGGGAYCACAGATACGCAGTATTTT.

In its sample, this clone was seen a few times. The chain combines TRBV19 with TRBJ2-1; tentative D call: TRBD1 (6 bases). The CDR3 covers 14 residues. Germline V gene lookup returns CDR1 LNHDA and CDR2 SQIVND (reference sequence). The V and J ends lost 3 bases and 4 bases respectively, with 10 bases between them. CDR3 coding DNA: TGTGCCAGTAGTATGGTCAGGGGATACAATGAGCAGTTCTTC. It specifies CASSMVRGYNEQFF.

This rearrangement joins TRBV10-3 to TRBJ1-2; 8 bases align to TRBD1. Per the germline V gene, CDR1 is ENHRY and CDR2 is SYGVKD. V was clipped by 0 bases and J by 6 bases; unmatched bases: 12. This CDR3 has 17 amino acids. This CDR3 is CAISESIRDRLWDGYTF. CDR3 nucleotide sequence: TGTGCCATCAGTGAGTCAATCCGGGACAGGCTGTGGGATGGCTACACCTTC.

The chain recombines TRBV28 with TRBJ1-5; D ambiguous. The CDR3 is 15 residues long. Germline loops: CDR1 MDHEN, CDR2 SYDVKM. V lost 6 bases to trimming and J lost 4 bases, with 16 bases between them. The CDR3 DNA follows: TGTGCCAGCAGGGGTGTGAGGACGGGAAATCAGCCCCAGCATTTT. Translated: CASRGVRTGNQPQHF.

As to this clone: The junction departs from germline at one end; a sequencing error may be responsible. J is TRBJ2-7 and V is TRBV18, with TRBD2 identical over 14 bases. The germline gives CDR1 KGHSH, CDR2 LQKENI. This CDR3 has 16 residues. CDR3 sequence: CASLPLGTSGSYEQYF. In nucleotides, the CDR3 is TGTGCCAGCTTACCACTAGGGACTAGCGGGAGTTACGAGCAGTACTTC.

V is TRBV15 and J is TRBJ2-2; weak D call: TRBD2 (6 bases). The V end was cut by 2 bases, the J end by 0 bases, with 16 bases between. Germline lookup yields CDR1 LNHNV and CDR2 YYDKDF (reference sequence). CDR3 length equals 18 residues. This CDR3 is CATSRPRGILANTGELFF. Here the CDR3 DNA reads TGTGCCACCAGCAGACCCCGGGGGATACTCGCGAACACCGGGGAGCTGTTTTTT.